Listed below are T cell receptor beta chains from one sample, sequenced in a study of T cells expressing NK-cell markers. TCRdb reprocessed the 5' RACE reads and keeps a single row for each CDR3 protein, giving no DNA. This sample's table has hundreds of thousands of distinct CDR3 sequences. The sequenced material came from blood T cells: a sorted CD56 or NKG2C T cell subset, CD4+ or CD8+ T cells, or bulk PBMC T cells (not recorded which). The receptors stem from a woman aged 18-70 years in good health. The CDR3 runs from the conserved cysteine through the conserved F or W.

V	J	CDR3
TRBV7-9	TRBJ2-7	CASSLDRGRDEQYF
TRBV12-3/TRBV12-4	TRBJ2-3	CASSFSEGTDTQYF
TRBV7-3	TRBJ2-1	CASSAGGAGAYNEQFF
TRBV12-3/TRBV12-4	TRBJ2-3	CASSLGPGTDTQYF
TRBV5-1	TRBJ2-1	CASSPSRWRDDNEQFF
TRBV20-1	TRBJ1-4	CSATRQLEKLFF
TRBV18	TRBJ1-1	CASSPPGPMRGAFF
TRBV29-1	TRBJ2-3	CSVKTVRDRVPDTQYF
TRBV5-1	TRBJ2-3	CASSLTQGGDTQYF
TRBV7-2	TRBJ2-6	CASSFSGLGANVLTF
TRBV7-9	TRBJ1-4	CASSFSGVREKLFF
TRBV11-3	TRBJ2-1	CASSLGGGAYEQFF
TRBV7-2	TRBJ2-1	CASSLGQKYNEQFF
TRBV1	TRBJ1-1	CTSSQPGDTEAFF
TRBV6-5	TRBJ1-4	CASSYSGGHNEKLFF
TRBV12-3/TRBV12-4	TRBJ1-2	CASSQTGTGAYGYTF
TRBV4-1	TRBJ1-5	CASSQVYDGNQPQHF
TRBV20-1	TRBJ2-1	CSAPAGGRFFGEQFF
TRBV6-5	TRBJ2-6	CASSYTLAGKAGANVLTF
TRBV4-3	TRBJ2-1	CASSSQGRNEQFF
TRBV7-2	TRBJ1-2	CASSFGQGANYGYTF
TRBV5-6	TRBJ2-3	CASSYLGTLPDTQYF
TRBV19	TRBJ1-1	CASSIDRGVTEAFF
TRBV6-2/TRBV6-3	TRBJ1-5	CASSYGGLVQPQHF
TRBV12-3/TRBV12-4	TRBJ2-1	CASTFAGRPNNEQFF
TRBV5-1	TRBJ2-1	CASSPRTGVGYNEQFF